The rows below give T cell receptor beta chains drawn from one sample of a study of identical twins. A single record per CDR3 protein comes from TCRdb applying MiXCR to the 5' RACE reads. Among around 960,000 distinct CDR3 sequences, roughly an eighth were seen once, and the ten largest hold 1.5% to 2%. The same data also went into a second study, on yellow fever vaccine responses in identical twins.

The sequenced sample consisted of PBMCs. All receptors derive from a woman under 30 in good health. CDR3s include the opening cysteine and the closing phenylalanine or tryptophan. The D gene is left open where the match is weak. Clone size is stated in some rows and not others, as once, few, many or a class when expanded.

>few|TRBJ2-3|TRBV9|TRBD2
CASSPGLAQSTDTQYF
TGTGCCAGCAGCCCAGGACTAGCCCAAAGCACAGATACGCAGTATTTT
>NA|TRBJ1-1|TRBV5-8|NA
CASSRFTEAFF
TGTGCCAGCAGCCGGTTCACTGAAGCTTTCTTT
>few|TRBJ1-5|TRBV20-1|TRBD1
CSAGTANQPQHF
TGCAGTGCTGGGACAGCGAATCAGCCCCAGCATTTT
>few|TRBJ1-2|TRBV7-9|TRBD1
CASSLSTGGDYGYTF
TGTGCCAGCAGCTTATCGACAGGGGGGGACTATGGCTACACCTTC
>NA|TRBJ2-7|TRBV27|NA
CASSLLPTELSYEQYF
TGTGCCAGCAGTTTACTTCCGACAGAACTTTCCTACGAGCAGTACTTC
>NA|TRBJ2-3|TRBV2|TRBD2
CASEASGGGTDTQYF
TGTGCCAGCGAGGCTTCGGGAGGAGGCACAGATACGCAGTATTTT
>many|TRBJ2-3|TRBV12-3/TRBV12-4|NA
CASSDRSDTQYF
TGTGCCAGCAGCGACAGGTCAGATACGCAGTATTTT
>few|TRBJ2-1|TRBV20-1|TRBD2
CSARDPVTSAYNEQFF
TGCAGTGCTAGAGATCCCGTGACTAGCGCGTACAATGAGCAGTTCTTC
>many|TRBJ2-1|TRBV3-1|NA
CASSLQGTSYNEQFF
TGTGCCAGCAGCCTGCAGGGGACCTCCTACAATGAGCAGTTCTTC
>few|TRBJ2-7|TRBV29-1|NA
CSASRDTEKYYEQYF
TGCAGCGCGTCCCGGGACACCGAGAAATACTACGAGCAGTACTTC
>NA|TRBJ2-1|TRBV5-6|TRBD2
CASSSTSGGSSYNEQFF
TGTGCCAGCAGCTCGACTAGCGGGGGAAGCTCCTACAATGAGCAGTTCTTC
>many|TRBJ2-2|TRBV28|NA
CASSLSTRTGELFF
TGTGCCAGCAGTTTATCAACCCGAACCGGGGAGCTGTTTTTT
>NA|TRBJ2-1|TRBV12-3/TRBV12-4|TRBD1
CASRDSGTAINEQFF
TGTGCCAGCAGGGACTCCGGGACAGCCATCAATGAGCAGTTCTTC
>NA|TRBJ1-4|TRBV6-1|TRBD1
CASSERGDRTREKLFF
TGTGCCAGCAGTGAAAGGGGGGACAGGACCCGGGAAAAACTGTTTTTT
>few|TRBJ1-4|TRBV10-3|NA
CAISESSAGDEKLFF
TGTGCCATCAGTGAGTCGTCGGCTGGAGATGAAAAACTGTTTTTT
>few|TRBJ2-7|TRBV7-2|TRBD1
CASSLGQGVHEQYF
TGTGCCAGCAGCTTAGGACAGGGGGTTCACGAGCAGTACTTC
>NA|TRBJ1-1|TRBV20-1|TRBD1
CSASGTANTEAFF
TGCAGTGCTAGTGGGACAGCGAACACTGAAGCTTTCTTT
>few|TRBJ2-7|TRBV25-1|TRBD1
CASFGKGTGPSYEQYF
TGTGCCAGCTTTGGAAAGGGGACAGGACCCTCCTACGAGCAGTACTTC
>few|TRBJ1-2|TRBV3-1|NA
CASSPLVTLYGYTF
TGTGCCAGCAGCCCTTTAGTGACACTCTATGGCTACACCTTC
>NA|TRBJ2-7|TRBV25-1|NA
CASSEYSEVGEQYF
TGTGCCAGCAGTGAATATTCGGAAGTCGGCGAGCAGTACTTC
>few|TRBJ1-6|TRBV5-1|NA
CASSPTSGGNNSPLHF
TGCGCCAGCAGCCCCACATCAGGTGGGAATAATTCACCCCTCCACTTT
>NA|TRBJ2-1|TRBV28|NA
CASSPSASYNEQFF
TGTGCCAGCAGCCCCTCCGCCTCCTACAATGAGCAGTTCTTC
>NA|TRBJ2-1|TRBV7-9|TRBD2
CASSLELAGGTYNEQFF
TGTGCCAGCAGCTTGGAACTAGCGGGGGGAACCTACAATGAGCAGTTCTTC
>few|TRBJ1-5|TRBV28|TRBD1
CASSLVGDRVFLPQHF
TGTGCCAGCAGTTTAGTCGGGGACAGGGTCTTTCTGCCCCAGCATTTT
>NA|TRBJ2-5|TRBV20-1|NA
CSARRNGETQYF
TGCAGTGCTAGGAGGAACGGAGAGACCCAGTACTTC
>few|TRBJ1-1|TRBV29-1|TRBD1
CSVEDRDRASTEAFF
TGCAGCGTTGAAGATCGAGACAGGGCGAGTACTGAAGCTTTCTTT
>many|TRBJ2-5|TRBV11-2|NA
CASSLSSGQVGWTQYF
TGTGCCAGCAGCTTATCGTCTGGGCAGGTCGGTTGGACCCAGTACTTC
>few|TRBJ2-5|TRBV27|NA
CASSQEGQETQYF
TGTGCCAGCAGTCAAGAGGGGCAAGAGACCCAGTACTTC
>few|TRBJ2-1|TRBV6-1|NA
CASSPFGSYSYNEQFF
TGTGCCAGCAGCCCTTTTGGGAGTTACTCCTACAATGAGCAGTTCTTC